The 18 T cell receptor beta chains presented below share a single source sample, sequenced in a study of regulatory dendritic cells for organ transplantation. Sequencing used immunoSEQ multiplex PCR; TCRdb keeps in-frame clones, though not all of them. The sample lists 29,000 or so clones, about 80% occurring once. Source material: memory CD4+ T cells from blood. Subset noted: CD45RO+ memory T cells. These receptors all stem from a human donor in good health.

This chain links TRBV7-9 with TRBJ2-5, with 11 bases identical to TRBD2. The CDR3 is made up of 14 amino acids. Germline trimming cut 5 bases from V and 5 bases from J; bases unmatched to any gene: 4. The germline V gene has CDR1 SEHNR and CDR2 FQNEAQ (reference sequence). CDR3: CASSARTSGETQYF. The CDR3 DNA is TGTGCCAGCAGCGCCCGGACTAGCGGGGAGACCCAGTACTTC.

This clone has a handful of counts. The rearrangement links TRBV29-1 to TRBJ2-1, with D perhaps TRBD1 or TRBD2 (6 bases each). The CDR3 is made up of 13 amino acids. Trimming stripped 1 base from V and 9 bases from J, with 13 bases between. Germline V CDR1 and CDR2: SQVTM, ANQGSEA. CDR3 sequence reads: CSVEVRGPTEQFF. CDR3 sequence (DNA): TGCAGCGTTGAAGTTCGGGGGCCCACTGAGCAGTTCTTC.

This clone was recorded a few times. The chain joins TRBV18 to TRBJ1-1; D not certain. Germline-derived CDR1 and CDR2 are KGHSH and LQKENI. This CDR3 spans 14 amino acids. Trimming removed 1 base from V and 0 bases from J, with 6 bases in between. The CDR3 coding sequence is TGTGCCAGCTCACCACTAGAACTGAACACTGAAGCTTTCTTT. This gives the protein CASSPLELNTEAFF. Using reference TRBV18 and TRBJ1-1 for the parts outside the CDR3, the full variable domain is NAGVMQNPRHLVRRRGQEARLRCSPMKGHSHVYWYRQLPEEGLKFMVYLQKENIIDESGMPKERFSAEFPKEGPSILRIQQVVRGDSAAYFCASSPLELNTEAFFGQGTRLTVV.

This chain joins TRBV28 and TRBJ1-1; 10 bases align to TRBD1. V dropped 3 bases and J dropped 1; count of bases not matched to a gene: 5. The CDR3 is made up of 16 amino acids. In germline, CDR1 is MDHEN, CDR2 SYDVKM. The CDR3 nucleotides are TGTGCCAGCAGTTTTAAACGGGACAGGGGGAACACTGAAGCTTTCTTT. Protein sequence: CASSFKRDRGNTEAFF. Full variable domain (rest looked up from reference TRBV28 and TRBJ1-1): DVKVTQSSRYLVKRTGEKVFLECVQDMDHENMFWYRQDPGLGLRLIYFSYDVKMKEKGDIPEGYSVSREKKERFSLILESASTNQTSMYLCASSFKRDRGNTEAFFGQGTRLTVV.

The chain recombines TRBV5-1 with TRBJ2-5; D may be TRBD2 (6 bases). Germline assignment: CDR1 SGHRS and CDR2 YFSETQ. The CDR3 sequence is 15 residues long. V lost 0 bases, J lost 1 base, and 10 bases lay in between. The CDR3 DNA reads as TGCGCCAGCAGCTTGGAGCTAGCGTCCCAAGAGACCCAGTACTTC. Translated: CASSLELASQETQYF.

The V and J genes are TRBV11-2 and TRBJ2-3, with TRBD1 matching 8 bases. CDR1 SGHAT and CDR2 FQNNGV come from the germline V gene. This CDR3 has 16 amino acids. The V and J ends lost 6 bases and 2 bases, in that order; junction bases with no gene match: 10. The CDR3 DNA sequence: TGTGCCAGCAGGGCACAGGGGGAGATATACACAGATACGCAGTATTTT. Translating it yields CASRAQGEIYTDTQYF.

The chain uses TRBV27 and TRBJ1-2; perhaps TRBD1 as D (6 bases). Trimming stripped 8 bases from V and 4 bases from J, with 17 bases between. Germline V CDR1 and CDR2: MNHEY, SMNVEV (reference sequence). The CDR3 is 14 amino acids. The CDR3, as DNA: TGTGCCAGCGCATGGGGGGCAGAAGCCTATGGCTACACCTTC. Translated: CASAWGAEAYGYTF.

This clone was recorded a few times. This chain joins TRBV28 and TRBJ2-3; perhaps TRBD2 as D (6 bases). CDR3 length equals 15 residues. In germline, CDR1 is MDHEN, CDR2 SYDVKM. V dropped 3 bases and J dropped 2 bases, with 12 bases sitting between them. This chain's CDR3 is CASSFPSGLTDTQYF. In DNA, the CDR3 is TGTGCCAGCAGTTTCCCCAGCGGGCTCACAGATACGCAGTATTTT.

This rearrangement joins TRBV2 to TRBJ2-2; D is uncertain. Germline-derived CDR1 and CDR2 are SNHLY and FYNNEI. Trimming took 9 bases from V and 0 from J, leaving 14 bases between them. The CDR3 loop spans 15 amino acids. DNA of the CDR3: TGTGCCAGTGAAAGATGGCAGGCGAACACCGGGGAGCTGTTTTTT. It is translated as CASERWQANTGELFF.

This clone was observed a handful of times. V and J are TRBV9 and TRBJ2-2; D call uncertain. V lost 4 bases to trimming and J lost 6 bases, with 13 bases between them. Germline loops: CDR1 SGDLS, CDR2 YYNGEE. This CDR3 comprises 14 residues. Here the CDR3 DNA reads TGTGCCAGCAGCTTCCTTCCTCGTGCCGGGGAGCTGTTTTTT. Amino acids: CASSFLPRAGELFF.

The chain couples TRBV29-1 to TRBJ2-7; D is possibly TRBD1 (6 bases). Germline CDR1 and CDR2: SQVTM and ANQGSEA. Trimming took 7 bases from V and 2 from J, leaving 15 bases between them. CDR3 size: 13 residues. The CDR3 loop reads CSAGTYSTYEQYF. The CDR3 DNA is TGCAGCGCTGGGACATATTCTACCTACGAGCAGTACTTC.

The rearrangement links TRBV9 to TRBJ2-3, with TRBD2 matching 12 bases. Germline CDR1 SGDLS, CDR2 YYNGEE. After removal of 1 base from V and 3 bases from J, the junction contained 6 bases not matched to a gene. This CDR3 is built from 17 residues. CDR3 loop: CASSVTSGGLTTDTQYF. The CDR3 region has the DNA TGTGCCAGCAGCGTAACTAGCGGGGGGTTAACGACAGATACGCAGTATTTT. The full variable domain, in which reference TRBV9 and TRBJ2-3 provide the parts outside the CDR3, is DSGVTQTPKHLITATGQRVTLRCSPRSGDLSVYWYQQSLDQGLQFLIQYYNGEERAKGNILERFSAQQFPDLHSELNLSSLELGDSALYFCASSVTSGGLTTDTQYFGPGTRLTVL.

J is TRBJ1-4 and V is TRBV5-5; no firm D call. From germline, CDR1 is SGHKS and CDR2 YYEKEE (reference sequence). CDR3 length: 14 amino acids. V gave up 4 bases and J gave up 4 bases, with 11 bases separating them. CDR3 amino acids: CASSRGILNEKLFF. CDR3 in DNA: TGTGCCAGCAGCCGAGGGATTCTTAATGAAAAACTGTTTTTT.

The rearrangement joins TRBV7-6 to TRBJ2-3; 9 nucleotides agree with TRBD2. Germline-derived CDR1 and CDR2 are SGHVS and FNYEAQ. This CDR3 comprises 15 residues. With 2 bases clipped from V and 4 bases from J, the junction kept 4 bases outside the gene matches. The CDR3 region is CASSLRGGAPDTQYF. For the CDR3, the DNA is TGTGCCAGCAGCTTACGCGGGGGGGCCCCAGATACGCAGTATTTT.

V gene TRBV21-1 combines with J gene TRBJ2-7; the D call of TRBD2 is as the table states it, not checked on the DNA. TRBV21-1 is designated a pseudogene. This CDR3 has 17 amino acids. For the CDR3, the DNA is TGTGCCAGCAGCAAAGCGCCGAGAATGCGGGGCTCCTACGAGCAGTACTTC. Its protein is CASSKAPRMRGSYEQYF.

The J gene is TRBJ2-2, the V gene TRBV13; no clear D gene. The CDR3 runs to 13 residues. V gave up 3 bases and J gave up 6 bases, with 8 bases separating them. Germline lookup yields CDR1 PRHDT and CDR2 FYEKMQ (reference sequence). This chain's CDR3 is CASSFTASGELFF. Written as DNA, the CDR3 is TGTGCCAGCAGCTTTACGGCCTCCGGGGAGCTGTTTTTT.

In nucleotides, the CDR3 is TGTGCCAGCAGCTCTAACAGGGCCGCTGGAAACACCATATATTTT. Translating it yields CASSSNRAAGNTIYF. The chain recombines TRBV7-2 with TRBJ1-3; D is possibly TRBD1 (6 bases). From germline, CDR1 is SGHTA and CDR2 FQGNSA. CDR3 length: 15 residues. The V and J ends lost 4 bases and 2 bases respectively, with 12 bases between them.

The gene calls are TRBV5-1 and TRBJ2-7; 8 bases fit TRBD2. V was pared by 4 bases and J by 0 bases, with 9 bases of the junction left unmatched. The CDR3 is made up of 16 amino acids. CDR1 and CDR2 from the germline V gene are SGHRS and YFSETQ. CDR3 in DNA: TGCGCCAGCAGCCTCCCCCCGACTAGCGACTCCTACGAGCAGTACTTC. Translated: CASSLPPTSDSYEQYF.